The 3 T cell receptor beta chains below all came from one sample that was sequenced in a study of T-cell memory formation after mild COVID-19 (dated by TCRdb to the early 2020s). The method behind the library was 5' RACE. Reads for this sample came from an Illumina NovaSeq 6000. The public reads were quality trimmed at Q25 with fastp and then assembled into clones with MiXCR by TCRdb, keeping productive beta chains. Every entry covers one CDR3 protein and lists the most common genes and DNA from its rows. This sample lists roughly 600,000 distinct CDR3 sequences; approximately 19% were detected once. Clones ranked in the top ten supply around 12% of the sample. Input material: PBMCs or a T cell subset sorted from them (not recorded which). Source of these receptors: an adult woman who had mild COVID-19 (a few samples of this study predate the infection). The sample titles of this study are shuffled in the database, so cell type and time point are left out; the donor was told from shared clones.

The V and J genes are TRBV9 and TRBJ2-7, with TRBD2 matching 10 bases. The CDR3 sequence is 15 residues long. The trim removed 0 bases at V and 5 bases at J, leaving 5 bases unmatched. Germline V gene data show CDR1 as SGDLS and CDR2 as YYNGEE. Here the CDR3 reads CASSVERGGRNEQYF. As DNA, the CDR3 is TGTGCCAGCAGCGTAGAGCGGGGGGGCCGCAACGAGCAGTACTTC.

This clonotype was detected a few times. V gene TRBV7-9 combines with J gene TRBJ1-5; no reliable D call. Germline CDR1 and CDR2: SEHNR and FQNEAQ (reference sequence). Trimming cost V 9 bases and J 9 bases, with 12 bases left between them. The CDR3 covers 11 residues. CDR3 coding DNA: TGTGCCAGTGACTCGGGTGGGCCCCAGCATTTT. It codes for CASDSGGPQHF.

This rearrangement joins TRBV18 to TRBJ2-7; 7 bases line up with TRBD1. Germline CDR1 reads KGHSH; CDR2 reads LQKENI. V dropped 2 bases and J dropped 2; count of bases not matched to a gene: 9. The CDR3 runs to 16 residues. The CDR3 coding sequence is TGTGCCAGCTCACCAAGTCCCCGACAGGGAGCCTACGAGCAGTACTTC. As protein: CASSPSPRQGAYEQYF. Based on the CDR3 plus reference TRBV18 and TRBJ2-7, the full variable domain is NAGVMQNPRHLVRRRGQEARLRCSPMKGHSHVYWYRQLPEEGLKFMVYLQKENIIDESGMPKERFSAEFPKEGPSILRIQQVVRGDSAAYFCASSPSPRQGAYEQYFGPGTRLTVT.